The 3 T cell receptor beta chains reported below all come from one sample, sequenced in a study of T cell responses to AZD1222 COVID-19 vaccine. Assay: immunoSEQ multiplex PCR; the TCRdb copy retains only in-frame clones and omits some. The data hold 100,000 to 120,000 clones, with roughly 92% observed a single time. The source was peripheral blood, collected 28 days after the second AZD1222 dose. These receptors all come from an adult who received the AZD1222 COVID-19 vaccine.

The rearrangement joins TRBV4-1 to TRBJ1-3; D call uncertain. Germline V gives CDR1 MGHRA, CDR2 YSYEKL. V was cut by 1 base and J by 1 base, with 5 bases left in between. The CDR3 spans 14 residues. The CDR3 reads CASSQGVSGNTIYF. In nucleotides, the CDR3 is TGCGCCAGCAGCCAAGGGGTTTCTGGAAACACCATATATTTT.

The V call is TRBV24-1, the J call TRBJ1-4; 10 bases are shared with TRBD1. The germline CDR1 and CDR2 sequences are KGHDR and SFDVKD. There are 15 residues in the CDR3. The junction had 2 bases not matched to a gene; V was cut back by 3 bases and J by 5 bases. The CDR3 DNA reads TGTGCCACCAGTGATCCGGGACAGGGGAATGAAAAACTGTTTTTT. Residues: CATSDPGQGNEKLFF.

The chain employs TRBV4-3 and TRBJ2-5; no clear D. V was pared by 1 base and J by 5 bases, with 11 bases between. Germline CDR1 is LGHNA and CDR2 is YSLEER. The CDR3 totals 14 residues. This CDR3 is CASSQATARETQYF. In DNA, the CDR3 is TGCGCCAGCAGCCAAGCAACAGCCAGGGAGACCCAGTACTTC.